This T cell receptor (beta chain) was observed in a study of cytotoxic CD8 clonotypes in ibrutinib-treated CLL. The CDR3 consists of 15 residues. Trimming cost V 10 bases and J 7 bases, with 25 bases left between them. Germline CDR1 reads MNHNS; CDR2 reads SASEGT. Study observations and caveats: Baseline clonality exceeded age-matched healthy donors and tracked circulating CD8+ T-cell counts. Public clonotypes proved infrequent, and on treatment they shrank or remained steady. Investigators sampled sustained-remission and progressing patients at differing times.

This clone occurred once. Antigen unknown. This table comes from immunoSEQ multiplex PCR, and its TCRdb copy is limited to in-frame clones, with some not included. The table has about 130,000 clones, 75% to 90% seen once. The genes are TRBV6-1 and TRBJ1-1, with a weak D call TRBD1 (5 bases). The TCR sequence derives from a human donor with chronic lymphocytic leukemia. The source material was PBMCs, sampled after 24 months of ibrutinib treatment. The CDR3 loop reads CAMSELDRGPFEAFF. The CDR3 DNA is TGTGCCATGTCGGAATTGGACCGGGGCCCTTTTGAAGCTTTCTTT.